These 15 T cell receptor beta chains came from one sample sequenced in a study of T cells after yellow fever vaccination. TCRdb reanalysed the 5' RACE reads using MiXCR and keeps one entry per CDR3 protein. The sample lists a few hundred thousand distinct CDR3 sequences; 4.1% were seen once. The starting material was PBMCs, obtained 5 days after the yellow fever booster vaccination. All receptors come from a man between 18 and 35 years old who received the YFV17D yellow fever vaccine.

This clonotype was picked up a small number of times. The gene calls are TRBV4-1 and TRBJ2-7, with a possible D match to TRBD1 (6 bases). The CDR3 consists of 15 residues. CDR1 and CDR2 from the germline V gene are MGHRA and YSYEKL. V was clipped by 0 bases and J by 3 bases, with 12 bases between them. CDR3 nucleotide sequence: TGCGCCAGCAGCCAAGATAACAGGGAAATCTACGAGCAGTACTTC. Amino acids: CASSQDNREIYEQYF.

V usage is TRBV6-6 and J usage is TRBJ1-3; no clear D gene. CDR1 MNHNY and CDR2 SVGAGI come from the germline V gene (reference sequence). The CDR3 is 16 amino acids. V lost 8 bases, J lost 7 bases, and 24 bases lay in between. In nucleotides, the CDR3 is TGTGCCAGCTTGAGGATGATTCAAGACACGTGGAACACCATATATTTT. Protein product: CASLRMIQDTWNTIYF.

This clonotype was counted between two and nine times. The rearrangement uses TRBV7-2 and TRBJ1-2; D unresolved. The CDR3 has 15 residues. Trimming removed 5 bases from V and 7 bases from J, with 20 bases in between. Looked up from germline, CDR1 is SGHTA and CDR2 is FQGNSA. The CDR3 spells CASSDVNSVFGGYTF. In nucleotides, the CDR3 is TGTGCCAGCAGCGACGTCAATTCGGTTTTTGGTGGCTACACCTTC.

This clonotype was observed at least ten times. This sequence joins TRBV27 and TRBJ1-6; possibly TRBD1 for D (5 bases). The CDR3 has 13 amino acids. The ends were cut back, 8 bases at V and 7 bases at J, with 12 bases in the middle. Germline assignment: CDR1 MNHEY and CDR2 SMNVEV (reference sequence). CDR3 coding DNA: TGTGCCAGCTCTTCAGGGAACAATTCACCCCTCCACTTT. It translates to CASSSGNNSPLHF.

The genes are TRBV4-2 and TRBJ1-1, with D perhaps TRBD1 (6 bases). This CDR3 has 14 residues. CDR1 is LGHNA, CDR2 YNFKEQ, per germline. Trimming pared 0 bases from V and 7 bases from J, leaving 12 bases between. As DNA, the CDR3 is TGTGCCAGCAGCCAAGATGACGCGACAGGTGAAGCTTTCTTT. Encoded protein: CASSQDDATGEAFF.

The chain's CDR3 is CASSFTGTGGYNEQFF. The CDR3 coding sequence is TGTGCCAGCAGCTTTACCGGGACAGGCGGATACAATGAGCAGTTCTTC. The rearrangement links TRBV7-2 to TRBJ2-1; TRBD1 matches at 8 bases. Germline-derived CDR1 and CDR2 are SGHTA and FQGNSA. CDR3 length equals 16 residues. Trimming took 3 bases from V and 4 from J; bases not matched to a gene: 8.

DNA for the CDR3: TGTGCCAGCACTCACAAAGGGGCCAACACCGGGGAGCTGTTTTTT. Translation gives CASTHKGANTGELFF. The rearrangement joins TRBV7-2 to TRBJ2-2; perhaps TRBD1 as D (5 bases). V lost 7 bases and J 2 bases, leaving 14 bases between the germline ends. The CDR3 runs to 15 residues. Looked up from germline, CDR1 is SGHTA and CDR2 is FQGNSA.

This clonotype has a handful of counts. The CDR3 nucleotides read TGTGCCAGCAGTTTTACACCGGGACAGGGACAAGAGACCCAGTACTTC. Translating gives CASSFTPGQGQETQYF. The chain couples TRBV12-3 or TRBV12-4 to TRBJ2-5, with 9 bases fitting TRBD1. The trim removed 3 bases at V and 2 bases at J, leaving 7 bases unmatched. The CDR3 has 16 amino acids.

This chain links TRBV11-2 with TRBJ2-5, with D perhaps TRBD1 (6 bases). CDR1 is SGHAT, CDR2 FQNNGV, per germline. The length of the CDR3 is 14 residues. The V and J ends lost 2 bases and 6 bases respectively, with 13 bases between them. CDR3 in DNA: TGTGCCAGCAGCTTATCGCCCGGGACACAGACCCAGTACTTC. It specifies CASSLSPGTQTQYF.

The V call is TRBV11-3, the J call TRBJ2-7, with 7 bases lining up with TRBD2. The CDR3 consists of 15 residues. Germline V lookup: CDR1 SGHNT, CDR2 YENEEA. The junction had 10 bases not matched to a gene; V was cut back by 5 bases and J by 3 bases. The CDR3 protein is CASSMGGDLNYEQYF. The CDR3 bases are TGTGCCAGCAGCATGGGGGGGGACCTAAACTACGAGCAGTACTTC. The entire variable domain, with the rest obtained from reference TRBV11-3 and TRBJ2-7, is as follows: EAGVVQSPRYKIIEKKQPVAFWCNPISGHNTLYWYLQNLGQGPELLIRYENEEAVDDSQLPKDRFSAERLKGVDSTLKIQPAELGDSAVYLCASSMGGDLNYEQYFGPGTRLTVT.

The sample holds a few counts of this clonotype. The CDR3 loop reads CATSRDPGTSGTQETQYF. The DNA for the CDR3 is TGTGCCACCAGCAGGGACCCTGGGACTAGCGGAACCCAAGAGACCCAGTACTTC. The chain employs TRBV15 and TRBJ2-5, with TRBD2 matching over 11 bases. CDR1 is LNHNV, CDR2 YYDKDF, per germline (reference sequence). The CDR3 is made up of 18 amino acids. J was trimmed by 1 base and V by 3 bases; bases with no gene match: 10.

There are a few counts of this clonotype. CDR3 DNA sequence: TGCAGTGCTAGTGTCCAGAACTCTGGAAACACCATATATTTT. It yields the protein CSASVQNSGNTIYF. This sequence joins TRBV20-1 and TRBJ1-3; the D is unclear. In germline, CDR1 is DFQATT, CDR2 SNEGSKA (reference sequence). The CDR3 consists of 14 residues. The V gene lost 3 bases and the J gene lost 0 bases, with 9 bases spanning the gap.

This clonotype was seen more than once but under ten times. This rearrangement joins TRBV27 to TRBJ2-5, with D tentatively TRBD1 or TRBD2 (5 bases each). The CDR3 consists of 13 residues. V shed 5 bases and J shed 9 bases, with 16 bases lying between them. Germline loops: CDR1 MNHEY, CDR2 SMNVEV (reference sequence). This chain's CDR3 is CASSLLGAGAQYF. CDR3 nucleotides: TGTGCCAGCAGTCTCCTTGGGGCCGGGGCCCAGTACTTC.

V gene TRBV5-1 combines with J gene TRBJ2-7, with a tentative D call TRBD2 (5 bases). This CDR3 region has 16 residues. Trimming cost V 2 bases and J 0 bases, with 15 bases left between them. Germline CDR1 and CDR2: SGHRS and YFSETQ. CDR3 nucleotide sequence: TGCGCCAGCAGCTTCGTCCCGGACTCAGACTCCTACGAGCAGTACTTC. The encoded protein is CASSFVPDSDSYEQYF.

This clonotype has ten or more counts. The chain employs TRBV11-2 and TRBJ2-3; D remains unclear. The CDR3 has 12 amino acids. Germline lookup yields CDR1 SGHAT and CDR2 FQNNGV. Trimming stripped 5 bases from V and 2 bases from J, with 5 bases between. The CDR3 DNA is TGTGCCAGCAGCGCAGACACAGATACGCAGTATTTT. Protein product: CASSADTDTQYF.